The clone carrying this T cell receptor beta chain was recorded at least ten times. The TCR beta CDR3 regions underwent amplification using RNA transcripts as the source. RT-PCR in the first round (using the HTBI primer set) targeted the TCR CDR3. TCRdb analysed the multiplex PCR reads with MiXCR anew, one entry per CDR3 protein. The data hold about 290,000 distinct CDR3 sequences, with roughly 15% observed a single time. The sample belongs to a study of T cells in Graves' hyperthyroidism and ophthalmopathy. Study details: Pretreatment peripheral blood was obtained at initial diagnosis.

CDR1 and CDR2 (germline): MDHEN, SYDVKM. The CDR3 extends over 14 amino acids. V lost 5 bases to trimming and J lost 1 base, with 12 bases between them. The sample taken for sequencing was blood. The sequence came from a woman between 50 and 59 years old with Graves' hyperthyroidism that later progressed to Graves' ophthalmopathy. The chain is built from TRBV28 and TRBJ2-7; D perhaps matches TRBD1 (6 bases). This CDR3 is CASSRAGQSYEQYF. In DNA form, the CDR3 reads TGTGCCAGCAGTCGAGCAGGACAGTCCTACGAGCAGTACTTC.